A selection of T cell receptor beta chains follows, all from one sample in a study of T cell responses to AZD1222 COVID-19 vaccine. This table comes from immunoSEQ multiplex PCR, and its TCRdb copy is limited to in-frame clones, with some not included. The sample includes more than 80,000 clones, roughly 90% of them seen just once. Source: peripheral blood, taken on day 0 of AZD1222 vaccination. These receptors all stem from an adult in good health. CDR3s include the opening cysteine and the closing phenylalanine or tryptophan. Fields, in order: V gene, J gene, D gene, CDR3 protein. A D gene is named only where the DNA matches it firmly.

V: TRBV10-2
J: TRBJ1-1
D: -
CDR3: CASSATQATEAFF

V: TRBV5-4
J: TRBJ1-1
D: -
CDR3: CASSLEVNTEAFF

V: TRBV27
J: TRBJ2-1
D: -
CDR3: CASSSLQGRLRNEQFF

V: TRBV19
J: TRBJ1-3
D: -
CDR3: CASSLQDSGNTIYF

V: TRBV6-5
J: TRBJ2-7
D: TRBD1
CDR3: CASSSPGQGSYEQYF

V: TRBV7-8
J: TRBJ2-2
D: -
CDR3: CASSLGRAGELFF

V: TRBV28
J: TRBJ2-5
D: -
CDR3: CASSLGWTTKGAVYQETQYF

V: TRBV6-1
J: TRBJ2-3
D: TRBD2
CDR3: CASSEALFAGGSLDTQYF

V: TRBV11-2
J: TRBJ2-5
D: -
CDR3: CASSLRDGQETQYF

V: TRBV7-3
J: TRBJ2-3
D: TRBD1
CDR3: CASSPDRISTDTQYF

V: TRBV20-1
J: TRBJ2-7
D: TRBD1
CDR3: CSASSRQGIPYEQYF

V: TRBV29-1
J: TRBJ1-2
D: TRBD1
CDR3: CSVEVVAGGYGYTF

V: TRBV28
J: TRBJ2-1
D: -
CDR3: CASSLLNNEQFF

V: TRBV7-9
J: TRBJ2-2
D: TRBD1
CDR3: CASSLGQGRDGELFF

V: TRBV5-5
J: TRBJ2-7
D: TRBD1
CDR3: CASSFLDRRYEQYF

V: TRBV3-1/TRBV3-2
J: TRBJ1-1
D: -
CDR3: CASSLSDSLTEAFF

V: TRBV7-9
J: TRBJ1-1
D: -
CDR3: CASSLGGPNTEAFF

V: TRBV12-3/TRBV12-4
J: TRBJ2-1
D: -
CDR3: CASAGSTGPEFF

V: TRBV7-7
J: TRBJ2-3
D: -
CDR3: CASSPSTVADTQYF

V: TRBV3-1/TRBV3-2
J: TRBJ1-4
D: -
CDR3: CASREAGATNEKLFF

V: TRBV15
J: TRBJ2-5
D: -
CDR3: CATSRDQGRETQYF

V: TRBV12-3/TRBV12-4
J: TRBJ1-1
D: -
CDR3: CASTLRVNTEAFF